The 17 T cell receptor beta chains listed next were all sequenced from one sample in a study of PD-1 and CTLA-4 blockade in melanoma. The repertoire was sequenced with immunoSEQ multiplex PCR; TCRdb's copy has only in-frame clones and lacks some. The sample includes about 28,000 clones, roughly nine tenths of them seen just once. Sequenced here: CD8+ T cells from peripheral blood, sampled before anti-PD-1 treatment. Every receptor here comes from a human donor with melanoma.

CDR3 bases: TGTGCCAGCAGCGTTTCCTCTAGCGGGAGCGATACGCAGTATTTT. Protein: CASSVSSSGSDTQYF. This sequence joins TRBV6-2 or TRBV6-3 and TRBJ2-3, with 10 bases aligning to TRBD2. CDR1 and CDR2 (germline): MNHEY, SVGEGT. V lost 6 bases, J lost 6 bases, and 9 bases stayed unmatched. CDR3 length: 15 amino acids.

The chain combines TRBV7-8 with TRBJ2-5; D gene unclear. There are 14 residues in the CDR3. V was cut by 1 base and J by 3 bases, with 9 bases left in between. From germline, CDR1 is SGHVS and CDR2 FQNEAQ. CDR3 region: CASSLGKIEETQYF. Here the CDR3 DNA reads TGTGCCAGCAGCTTAGGGAAGATTGAAGAGACCCAGTACTTC.

This clone was seen only once. V is TRBV11-2 and J is TRBJ2-5; 9 bases align to TRBD1. CDR3 size: 13 residues. V lost 5 bases to trimming and J lost 5 bases; unmatched junction nucleotides: 3. Germline CDR1 and CDR2: SGHAT and FQNNGV. CDR3 amino acids: CASSTTGGETQYF. CDR3 coding DNA: TGTGCCAGCAGCACAACAGGGGGCGAGACCCAGTACTTC.

This chain joins TRBV29-1 and TRBJ2-1; no reliable D call. Trimming removed 0 bases from V and 7 bases from J, with 7 bases in between. Germline lookup yields CDR1 SQVTM and CDR2 ANQGSEA. This CDR3 has 12 amino acids. CDR3 in amino acids: CSVEELGNEQFF. In DNA form, the CDR3 reads TGCAGCGTTGAAGAGTTGGGGAATGAGCAGTTCTTC.

The gene calls are TRBV24-1 and TRBJ2-3; 7 bases map to TRBD2. The CDR3 runs 16 residues. The germline V gene has CDR1 KGHDR and CDR2 SFDVKD. V shed 3 bases and J 2 bases; nucleotides not matched to a gene: 7. The CDR3 region has the DNA TGTGCCACCAGTGATCACCGGGACTACCTCACAGATACGCAGTATTTT. Translation: CATSDHRDYLTDTQYF.

The chain joins TRBV7-9 to TRBJ2-7; D may be TRBD1 (7 bases). CDR1 SEHNR and CDR2 FQNEAQ come from the germline V gene (reference sequence). The ends were cut back, 1 base at V and 0 bases at J, with 16 bases in the middle. The CDR3 is 17 residues long. CDR3 amino acids: CASSLGRGLDNSYEQYF. The CDR3 region has the DNA TGTGCCAGCAGCTTAGGGAGGGGGCTTGACAACTCCTACGAGCAGTACTTC.

The chain employs TRBV3-1 (or the pseudogene TRBV3-2) and TRBJ1-1, with D hard to call. Trimming removed 4 bases at V and 0 bases at J, with 12 bases between. This CDR3 contains 15 residues. From germline, CDR1 is LGHDT and CDR2 YNNKEL (reference sequence). Written as DNA, the CDR3 is TGTGCCAGCAGCCCTCAAGGATCCATGAACACTGAAGCTTTCTTT. Protein: CASSPQGSMNTEAFF.

This clone came up once. This chain joins TRBV27 and TRBJ2-1; possibly TRBD1 for D (5 bases). Trimming took off 5 bases at V and 2 bases at J, with 16 bases between the two ends. Germline V CDR1 and CDR2: MNHEY, SMNVEV (reference sequence). The CDR3 length is 16 residues. The CDR3 region has the DNA TGTGCCAGCAGTCCACAGGATCCTTTAGCCTACAATGAGCAGTTCTTC. Protein: CASSPQDPLAYNEQFF.

J is TRBJ1-2 and V is TRBV21-1; the table's D call, TRBD1, has no DNA check behind it. TRBV21-1 counts as a pseudogene. The length of the CDR3 is 16 residues. CDR3 sequence (DNA): TGTGCCAGCAGCTGTAGGGTCACAGGGCGCGGGTGTGGCTACACCTTC. Translated: CASSCRVTGRGCGYTF.

This chain's CDR3 is CASSTLTNTIYF. CDR3 DNA: TGTGCCAGCAGCACTCTCACAAACACCATATATTTT. The V call is TRBV11-2, the J call TRBJ1-3; D is uncertain. V was pared by 5 bases and J by 6 bases, with 8 bases between. Germline V gene data show CDR1 as SGHAT and CDR2 as FQNNGV. This CDR3 spans 12 amino acids.

The genes are TRBV12-3 or TRBV12-4 and TRBJ2-1; tentatively, D is TRBD2 (5 bases). The length of the CDR3 is 13 residues. The germline V and J ends were trimmed by 0 bases and 7 bases, with 7 bases remaining between them. DNA for the CDR3: TGTGCCAGCAGTTTAGCCGGCGGGAATGAGCAGTTCTTC. This encodes CASSLAGGNEQFF.

This chain joins TRBV28 and TRBJ2-5, with D perhaps being TRBD1 or TRBD2 (5 bases each). V was trimmed by 5 bases and J by 8 bases, leaving 21 bases between them. The CDR3 has 15 residues. Per germline, CDR1 MDHEN and CDR2 SYDVKM. CDR3 amino acids: CASSLPGTRGETQYF. In DNA form, the CDR3 reads TGTGCCAGCAGTCTCCCCGGGACCCGCGGTGAAACCCAGTACTTC.

The chain links TRBV27 to TRBJ1-1; no clear D. V lost 7 bases and J 4 bases, leaving 16 bases between the germline ends. The germline V gene has CDR1 MNHEY and CDR2 SMNVEV (reference sequence). The length of the CDR3 is 14 residues. Written as DNA, the CDR3 is TGTGCCAGCATCCTCACAGCATTCGCCACTGAAGCTTTCTTT. It encodes CASILTAFATEAFF.

The chain combines TRBV5-1 with TRBJ1-5; no firm D call. Germline V CDR1 and CDR2: SGHRS, YFSETQ. This CDR3 has 14 amino acids. Trimming shortened V by 0 bases and J by 0 bases, and 4 bases separated the two germline ends. The CDR3 region has the DNA TGCGCCAGCAGCTTGGGGACTAGCAATCAGCCCCAGCATTTT. Protein: CASSLGTSNQPQHF.

The rearrangement links TRBV7-9 to TRBJ1-5; D remains unclear. This CDR3 has 14 residues. In germline, CDR1 is SEHNR, CDR2 FQNEAQ (reference sequence). V was shortened by 1 base and J by 7 bases, with 11 bases between the two germline ends. In DNA form, the CDR3 reads TGTGCCAGCAGCTTAGGTCCAGACGGGCAGCCCCAGCATTTT. This codes for CASSLGPDGQPQHF.

In its sample, this clone was seen a few times. The chain combines TRBV4-1 with TRBJ2-7, with 11 bases matching TRBD1. The CDR3 consists of 15 residues. The trim removed 4 bases at V and 6 bases at J, leaving 8 bases unmatched. The germline V gene encodes CDR1 MGHRA and CDR2 YSYEKL. In nucleotides, the CDR3 is TGCGCCAGCAGCCCCTTCCCCGGGACAGGGGGCGAGCAGTACTTC. This sequence encodes CASSPFPGTGGEQYF.

V and J are TRBV7-9 and TRBJ2-5; possible D gene TRBD2, 6 bases. V was trimmed by 6 bases and J by 3 bases, leaving 11 bases between them. Germline V gene data show CDR1 as SEHNR and CDR2 as FQNEAQ (reference sequence). The CDR3 extends over 13 amino acids. The CDR3 region has the DNA TGTGCCAGCAGGCCTACTAGCAAAGAGACCCAGTACTTC. Encoded protein: CASRPTSKETQYF.